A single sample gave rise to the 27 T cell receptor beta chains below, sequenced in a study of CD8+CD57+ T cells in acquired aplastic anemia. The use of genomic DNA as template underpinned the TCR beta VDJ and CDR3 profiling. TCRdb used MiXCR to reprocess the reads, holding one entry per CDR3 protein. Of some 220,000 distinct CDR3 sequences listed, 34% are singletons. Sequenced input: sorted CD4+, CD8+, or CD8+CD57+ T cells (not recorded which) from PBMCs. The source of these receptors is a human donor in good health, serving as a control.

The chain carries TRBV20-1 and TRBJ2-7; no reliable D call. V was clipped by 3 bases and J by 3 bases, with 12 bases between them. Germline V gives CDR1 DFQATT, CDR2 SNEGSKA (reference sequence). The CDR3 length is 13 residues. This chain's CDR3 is CSARGRDNYEQYF. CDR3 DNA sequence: TGCAGTGCTAGGGGTCGTGACAACTACGAGCAGTACTTC.

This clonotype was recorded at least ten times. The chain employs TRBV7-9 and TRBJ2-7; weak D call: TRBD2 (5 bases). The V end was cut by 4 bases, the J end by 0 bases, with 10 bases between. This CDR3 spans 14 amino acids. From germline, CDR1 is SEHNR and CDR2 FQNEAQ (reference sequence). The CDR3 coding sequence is TGTGCCAGCAGCTACAAGCGGAGCTCCTACGAGCAGTACTTC. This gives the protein CASSYKRSSYEQYF.

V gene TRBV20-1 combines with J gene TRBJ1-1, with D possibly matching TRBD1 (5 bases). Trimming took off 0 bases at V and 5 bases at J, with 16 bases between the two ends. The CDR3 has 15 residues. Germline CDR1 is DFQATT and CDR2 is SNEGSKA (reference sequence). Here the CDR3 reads CSARDLGDGRTEAFF. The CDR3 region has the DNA TGCAGTGCTAGAGATCTAGGGGACGGGAGGACTGAAGCTTTCTTT.

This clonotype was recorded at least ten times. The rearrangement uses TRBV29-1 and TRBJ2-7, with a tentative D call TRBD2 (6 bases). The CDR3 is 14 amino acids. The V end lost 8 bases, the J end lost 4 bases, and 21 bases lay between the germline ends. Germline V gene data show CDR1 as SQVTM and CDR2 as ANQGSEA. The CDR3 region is CSPVGGPTHYEQYF. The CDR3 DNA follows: TGCAGCCCAGTCGGAGGGCCCACGCATTACGAGCAGTACTTC.

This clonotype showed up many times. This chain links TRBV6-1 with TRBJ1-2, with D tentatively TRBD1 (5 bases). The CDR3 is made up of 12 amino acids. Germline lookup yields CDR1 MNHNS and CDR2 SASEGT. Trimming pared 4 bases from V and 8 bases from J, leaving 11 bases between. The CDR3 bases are TGTGCCAGCAGTGTAGGGGCTAGGGGCTACACCTTC. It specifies CASSVGARGYTF.

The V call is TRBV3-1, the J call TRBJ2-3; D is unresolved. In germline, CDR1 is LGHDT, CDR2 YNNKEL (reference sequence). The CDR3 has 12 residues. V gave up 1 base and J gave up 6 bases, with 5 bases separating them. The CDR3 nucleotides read TGTGCCAGCAGCCAAGTTTCCGATACGCAGTATTTT. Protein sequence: CASSQVSDTQYF.

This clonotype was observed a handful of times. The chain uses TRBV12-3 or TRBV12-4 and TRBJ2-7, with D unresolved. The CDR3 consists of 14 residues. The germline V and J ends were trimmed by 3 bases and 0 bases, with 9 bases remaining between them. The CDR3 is CASSLYRASYEQYF. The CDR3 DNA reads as TGTGCCAGCAGTTTGTACAGAGCCTCCTACGAGCAGTACTTC.

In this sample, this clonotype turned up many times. The CDR3 sequence is CASSILTTYNEQFF. In DNA form, the CDR3 reads TGTGCCAGCAGCATACTAACGACCTACAATGAGCAGTTCTTC. The V and J genes are TRBV9 and TRBJ2-1; no clear D gene. Germline V CDR1 and CDR2: SGDLS, YYNGEE. Deletions cut 4 bases from V and 2 bases from J, with 10 bases between. CDR3 length: 14 amino acids.

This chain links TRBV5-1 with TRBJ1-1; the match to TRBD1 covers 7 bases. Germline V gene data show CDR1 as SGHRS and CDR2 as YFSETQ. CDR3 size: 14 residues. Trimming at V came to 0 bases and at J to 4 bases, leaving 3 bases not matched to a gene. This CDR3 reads CASSLGQGSTEAFF. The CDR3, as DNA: TGCGCCAGCAGCTTGGGACAGGGAAGCACTGAAGCTTTCTTT.

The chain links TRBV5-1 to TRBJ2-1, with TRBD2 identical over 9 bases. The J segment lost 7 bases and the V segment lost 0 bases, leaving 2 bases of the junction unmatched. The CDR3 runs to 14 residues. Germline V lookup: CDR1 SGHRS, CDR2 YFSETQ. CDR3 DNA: TGCGCCAGCAGCTTGGGTACTAGCGGGAATGAGCAGTTCTTC. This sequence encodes CASSLGTSGNEQFF.

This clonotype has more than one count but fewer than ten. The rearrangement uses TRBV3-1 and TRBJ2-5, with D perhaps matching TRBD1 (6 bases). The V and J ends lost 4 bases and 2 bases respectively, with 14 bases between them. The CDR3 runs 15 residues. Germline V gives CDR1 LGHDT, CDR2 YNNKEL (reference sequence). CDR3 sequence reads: CASSLNGQLQETQYF. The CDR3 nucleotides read TGTGCCAGCAGCCTGAACGGACAGCTACAAGAGACCCAGTACTTC.

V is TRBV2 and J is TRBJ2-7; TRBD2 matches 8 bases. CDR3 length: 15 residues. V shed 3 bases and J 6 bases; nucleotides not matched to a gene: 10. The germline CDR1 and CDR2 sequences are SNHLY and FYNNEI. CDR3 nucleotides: TGTGCCAGCAGTGACGGCCAAGCGGGGGAAAGCGAGCAGTACTTC. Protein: CASSDGQAGESEQYF. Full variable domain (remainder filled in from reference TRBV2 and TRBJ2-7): EPEVTQTPSHQVTQMGQEVILRCVPISNHLYFYWYRQILGQKVEFLVSFYNNEISEKSEIFDDQFSVERPDGSNFTLKIRSTKLEDSAMYFCASSDGQAGESEQYFGPGTRLTVT.

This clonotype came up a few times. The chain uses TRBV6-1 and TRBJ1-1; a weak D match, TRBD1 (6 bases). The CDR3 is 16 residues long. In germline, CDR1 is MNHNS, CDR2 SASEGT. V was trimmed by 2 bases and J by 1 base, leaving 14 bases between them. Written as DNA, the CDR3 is TGTGCCAGCAGTGAATACGCGAGACAGGAGAACACTGAAGCTTTCTTT. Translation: CASSEYARQENTEAFF.

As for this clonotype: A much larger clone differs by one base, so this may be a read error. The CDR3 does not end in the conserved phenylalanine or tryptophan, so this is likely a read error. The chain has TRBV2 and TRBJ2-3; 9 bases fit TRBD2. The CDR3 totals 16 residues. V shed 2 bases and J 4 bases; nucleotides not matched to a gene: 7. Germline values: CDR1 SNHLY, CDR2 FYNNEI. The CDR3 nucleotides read TGTGCCAGCAGTGAATTCGGCGGGGGGGCAGCAGATACGCAGTATTCT. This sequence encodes CASSEFGGGAADTQYS.

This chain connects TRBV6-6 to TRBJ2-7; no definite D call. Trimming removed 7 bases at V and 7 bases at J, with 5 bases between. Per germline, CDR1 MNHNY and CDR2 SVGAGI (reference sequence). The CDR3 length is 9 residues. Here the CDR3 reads CASTGEQYF. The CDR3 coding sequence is TGTGCCAGCACTGGAGAGCAGTACTTC.

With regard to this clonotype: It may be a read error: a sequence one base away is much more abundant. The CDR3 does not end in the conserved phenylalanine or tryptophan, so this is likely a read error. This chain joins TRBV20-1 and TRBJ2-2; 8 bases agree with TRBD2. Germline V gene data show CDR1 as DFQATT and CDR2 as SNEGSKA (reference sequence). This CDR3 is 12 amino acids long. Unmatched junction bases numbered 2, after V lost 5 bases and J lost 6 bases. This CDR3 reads CSASGLAGELFC. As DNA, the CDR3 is TGCAGTGCTTCGGGACTAGCCGGGGAGCTGTTTTGT.

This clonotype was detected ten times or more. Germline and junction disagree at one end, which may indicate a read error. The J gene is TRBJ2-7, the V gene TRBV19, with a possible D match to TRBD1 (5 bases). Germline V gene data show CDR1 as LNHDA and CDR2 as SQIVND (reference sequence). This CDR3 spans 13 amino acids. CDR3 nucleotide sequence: TGTGCCAGTAGTATGCAGGGAACCTACGCGCAGTACTTC. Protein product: CASSMQGTYAQYF.

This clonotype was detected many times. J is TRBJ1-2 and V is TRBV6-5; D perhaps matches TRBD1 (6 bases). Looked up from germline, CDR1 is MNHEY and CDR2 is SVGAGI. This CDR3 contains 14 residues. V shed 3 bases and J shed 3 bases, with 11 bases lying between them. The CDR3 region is CASSYTDRHYGYTF. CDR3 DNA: TGTGCCAGCAGTTATACGGACAGACACTATGGCTACACCTTC.

The CDR3: CASSATNQPQHF. The CDR3 DNA is TGCGCCAGCAGCGCGACCAATCAGCCCCAGCATTTT. The rearrangement links TRBV10-1 to TRBJ1-5; D unclear. V was shortened by 6 bases and J by 3 bases, with 6 bases between the two germline ends. This CDR3 is built from 12 residues. Germline CDR1 and CDR2: WNHNN and SYGVQD (reference sequence).

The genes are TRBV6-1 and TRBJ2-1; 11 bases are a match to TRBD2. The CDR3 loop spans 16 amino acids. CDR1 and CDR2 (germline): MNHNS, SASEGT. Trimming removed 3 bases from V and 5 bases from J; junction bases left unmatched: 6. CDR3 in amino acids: CASSEQGTSGDNEQFF. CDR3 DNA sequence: TGTGCCAGCAGTGAGCAAGGGACTAGCGGCGACAATGAGCAGTTCTTC.

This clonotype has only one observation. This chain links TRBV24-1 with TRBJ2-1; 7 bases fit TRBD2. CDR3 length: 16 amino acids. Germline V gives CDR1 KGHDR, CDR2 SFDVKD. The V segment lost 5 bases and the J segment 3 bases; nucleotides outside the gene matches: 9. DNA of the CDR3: TGTGCCACCAGTGTGCCCCGGGGGGATGACTACAATGAGCAGTTCTTC. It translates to CATSVPRGDDYNEQFF.

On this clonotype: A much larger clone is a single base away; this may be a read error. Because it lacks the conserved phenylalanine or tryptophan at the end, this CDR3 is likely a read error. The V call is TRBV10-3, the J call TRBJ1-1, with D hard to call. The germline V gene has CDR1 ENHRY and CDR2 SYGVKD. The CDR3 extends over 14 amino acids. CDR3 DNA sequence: TGTGCCAGCAGTCGAATCGATCGGGGCACTGAAGCTTTCCTT. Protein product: CASSRIDRGTEAFL.

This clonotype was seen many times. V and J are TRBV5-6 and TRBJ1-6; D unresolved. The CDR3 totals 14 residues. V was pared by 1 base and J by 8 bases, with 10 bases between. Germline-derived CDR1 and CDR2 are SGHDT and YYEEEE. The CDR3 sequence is CASSLLPWDSPLHF. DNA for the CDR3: TGTGCCAGCAGCTTGCTGCCTTGGGATTCACCCCTCCACTTT.

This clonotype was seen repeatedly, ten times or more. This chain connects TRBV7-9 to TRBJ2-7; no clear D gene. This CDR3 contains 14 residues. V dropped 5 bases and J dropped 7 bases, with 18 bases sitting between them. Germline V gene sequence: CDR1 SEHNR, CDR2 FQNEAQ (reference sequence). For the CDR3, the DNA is TGTGCCAGCAGCCCCATCCCGTTGGTTATAGAGCAGTACTTC. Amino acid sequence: CASSPIPLVIEQYF.

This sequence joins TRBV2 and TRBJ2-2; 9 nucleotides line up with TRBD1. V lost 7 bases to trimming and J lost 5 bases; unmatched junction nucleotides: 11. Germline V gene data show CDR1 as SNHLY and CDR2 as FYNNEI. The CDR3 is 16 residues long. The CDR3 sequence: CASTPGWDRDTGELFF. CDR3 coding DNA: TGTGCCAGCACCCCCGGGTGGGACAGGGATACCGGGGAGCTGTTTTTT.

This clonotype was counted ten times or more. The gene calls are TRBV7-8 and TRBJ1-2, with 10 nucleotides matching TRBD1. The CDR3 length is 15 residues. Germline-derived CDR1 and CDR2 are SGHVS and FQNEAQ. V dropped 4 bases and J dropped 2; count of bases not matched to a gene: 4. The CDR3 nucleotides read TGTGCCAGCAGCTGGACGACAGGGGGCAACTATGGCTACACCTTC. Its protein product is CASSWTTGGNYGYTF. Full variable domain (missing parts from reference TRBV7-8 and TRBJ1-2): GAGVSQSPRYKVAKRGQDVALRCDPISGHVSLFWYQQALGQGPEFLTYFQNEAQLDKSGLPSDRFFAERPEGSVSTLKIQRTQQEDSAVYLCASSWTTGGNYGYTFGSGTRLTVV.

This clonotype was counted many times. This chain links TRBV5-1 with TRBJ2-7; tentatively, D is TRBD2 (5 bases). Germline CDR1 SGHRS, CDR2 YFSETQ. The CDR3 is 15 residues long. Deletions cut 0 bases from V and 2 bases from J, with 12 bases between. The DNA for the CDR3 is TGCGCCAGCAGCTTGGCCTTGGAGGCCGCCTACGAGCAGTACTTC. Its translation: CASSLALEAAYEQYF.